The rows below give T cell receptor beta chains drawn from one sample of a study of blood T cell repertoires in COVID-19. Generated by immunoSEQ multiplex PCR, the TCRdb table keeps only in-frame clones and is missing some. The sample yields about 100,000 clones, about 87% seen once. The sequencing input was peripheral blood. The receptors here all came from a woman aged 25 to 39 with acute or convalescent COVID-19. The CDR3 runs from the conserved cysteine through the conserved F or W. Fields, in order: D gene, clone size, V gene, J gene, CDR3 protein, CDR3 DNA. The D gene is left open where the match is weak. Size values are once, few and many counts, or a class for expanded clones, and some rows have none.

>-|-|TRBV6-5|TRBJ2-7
CASKRGGGDEQYF
TGTGCCAGCAAGAGAGGAGGAGGGGACGAGCAGTACTTC
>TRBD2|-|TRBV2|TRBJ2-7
CASSEALWEGSYEQYF
TGTGCCAGCAGTGAAGCGCTTTGGGAGGGCTCCTACGAGCAGTACTTC
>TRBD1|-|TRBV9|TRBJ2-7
CASSVTGAGEQYF
TGTGCCAGCAGCGTGACAGGGGCGGGGGAGCAGTACTTC
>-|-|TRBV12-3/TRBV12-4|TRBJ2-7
CASSTLGREQYF
TGTGCCAGCAGTACCCTGGGGAGAGAGCAGTACTTC
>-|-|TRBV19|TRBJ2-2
CASSIWPGELFF
TGTGCCAGTAGTATCTGGCCCGGGGAGCTGTTTTTT
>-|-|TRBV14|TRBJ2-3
CASSEGGAGTDTQYF
TGTGCCAGCAGTGAGGGTGGCGCAGGCACAGATACGCAGTATTTT
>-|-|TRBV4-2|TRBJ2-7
CASSQRGAIYEQYF
TGTGCCAGCAGCCAAAGGGGCGCAATCTACGAGCAGTACTTC
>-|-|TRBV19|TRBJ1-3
CASSIQDYSGNTIYF
TGTGCCAGTAGTATCCAGGACTACTCTGGAAACACCATATATTTT
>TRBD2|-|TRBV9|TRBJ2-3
CASSVVAGGTDTQYF
TGTGCCAGCAGCGTAGTAGCGGGGGGCACAGATACGCAGTATTTT
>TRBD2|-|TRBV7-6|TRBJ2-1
CASSYRTSGEDEQFF
TGTGCCAGCAGCTATCGGACTAGCGGGGAGGATGAGCAGTTCTTC
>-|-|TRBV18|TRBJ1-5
CASSNGQYQPQHF
TGTGCCAGCTCAAACGGACAGTATCAGCCCCAGCATTTT
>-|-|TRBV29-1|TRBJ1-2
CSVEDDGTSLANYGYTF
TGCAGCGTTGAAGACGACGGGACTTCCCTAGCTAACTATGGCTACACCTTC
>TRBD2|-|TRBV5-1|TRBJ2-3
CASSLGSSGYTDTQYF
TGCGCCAGCAGCTTGGGTTCTAGCGGGTACACAGATACGCAGTATTTT
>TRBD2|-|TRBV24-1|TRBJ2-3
CATSDTGLAGGPRDTQYF
TGTGCCACCAGTGACACCGGACTAGCGGGGGGTCCTCGGGATACGCAGTATTTT
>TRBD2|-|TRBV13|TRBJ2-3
CASTQRGGPDTQYF
TGTGCCAGCACCCAGCGGGGGGGCCCGGATACGCAGTATTTT
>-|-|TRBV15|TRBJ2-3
CATSRSTGFTDTQYF
TGTGCCACCAGCAGATCTACAGGATTCACAGATACGCAGTATTTT
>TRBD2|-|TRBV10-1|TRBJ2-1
CASSPGGTSRNEQFF
TGCGCCAGCAGTCCCGGGGGGACTAGCCGAAATGAGCAGTTCTTC
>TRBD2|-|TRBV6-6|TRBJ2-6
CASSFPLLAGLSSGANVLTF
TGTGCCAGCAGCTTCCCCTTACTAGCGGGGCTAAGCTCTGGGGCCAACGTCCTGACTTTC
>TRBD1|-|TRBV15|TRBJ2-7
CATSGQGASSYEQYF
TGTGCCACCAGCGGACAGGGGGCGAGCTCCTACGAGCAGTACTTC
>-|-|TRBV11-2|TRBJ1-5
CASSLTGEVAQHF
TGTGCCAGCAGCCTCACGGGGGAGGTAGCCCAGCATTTT
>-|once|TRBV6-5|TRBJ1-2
CASRGATGWSYTF
TGTGCCAGCAGGGGGGCCACCGGATGGAGCTACACCTTC
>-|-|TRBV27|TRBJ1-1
CASSHGGQLLNTEAFF
TGTGCCAGCAGCCATGGTGGGCAGCTGCTGAACACTGAAGCTTTCTTT
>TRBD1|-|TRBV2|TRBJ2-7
CASSTGQGSLYEQYF
TGTGCCAGCAGCACTGGACAGGGGAGCCTCTACGAGCAGTACTTC
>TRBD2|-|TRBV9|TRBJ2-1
CASSARLVSSGDYNEQFF
TGTGCCAGCAGCGCCCGCCTGGTTAGCAGCGGGGATTACAATGAGCAGTTCTTC
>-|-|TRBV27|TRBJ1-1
CASRKLQGGNTEAFF
TGTGCCAGCAGGAAACTTCAGGGAGGGAACACTGAAGCTTTCTTT